This T cell receptor beta chain was sequenced in a study of blood T cell repertoires in COVID-19. Germline CDR1 and CDR2: MGHRA and YSYEKL. The CDR3 is made up of 15 amino acids. Trimming cost V 4 bases and J 7 bases, with 17 bases left between them. Profiled with immunoSEQ multiplex PCR; TCRdb holds only in-frame clones, not every one. Of some 250,000 clones listed, roughly 88% are singletons. Allocation to cohorts depended on clinical history reported by the participants. The specimen sequenced was PBMCs or T cells enriched from blood (not recorded which). The chain recombines TRBV4-1 with TRBJ1-3; D perhaps matches TRBD1 (5 bases). The TCR comes from a woman aged 40-49 years with acute COVID-19. CDR3 nucleotide sequence: TGCGCCAGCAGCCCACGTGCCCGGCCAGGGAACACCATATATTTT. Protein product: CASSPRARPGNTIYF.